This TCR beta chain comes out of a study of cytomegalovirus exposure and HLA in healthy donors. Study-level results: Reported performance of the classifier showed diagnosis of cytomegalovirus status with high specificity and sensitivity.

On this clone: Antigen: not known.

PCR amplification relied on 60 Vbeta primers (plus 13 Jbeta primers). Only in-frame clones appear in the TCRdb table, and some are missing; sequencing was by immunoSEQ multiplex PCR. This table has about 140,000 clones, about 80% appearing once. V lost 2 bases to trimming and J lost 2 bases, with 10 bases between them. The V gene's germline CDR1 is KGHSH and CDR2 LQKENI. This CDR3 comprises 16 residues. Sequenced material: PBMCs. The clonotype comes from a man aged 25-45 years in good health and CMV-seronegative. The chain recombines TRBV18 with TRBJ2-6; the D is unclear. The CDR3 region is CASSPGLGTGANVLTF. The DNA of the CDR3 is TGTGCCAGCTCACCAGGGCTTGGTACTGGGGCCAACGTCCTGACTTTC.